The 10 T cell receptor beta chains reported below all come from one sample, sequenced in a study of regulatory T cells in long-lasting Graves disease. The time point denotes: newly diagnosed GD, antithyroid drugs for less than 3 months. Extracted RNA from PBMCs served as the source of the TCR library. Building the TCR beta libraries relied on iRepertoire HTBI primers, and CDR3 regions underwent Arm-PCR. TCRdb independently ran MiXCR on the multiplex PCR reads; one entry per CDR3 protein. The profile shows 400,000 to 500,000 distinct CDR3 sequences, 12% to 15% of them singletons. This sample also belongs to another study, concerning T cells in Graves' hyperthyroidism and ophthalmopathy.

Specimen: peripheral blood mononuclear cells (PBMCs), collected at new diagnosis, from a patient treated with antithyroid drugs. These receptors came from a woman in her 50s with Graves disease.

Only a few counts were recorded for this clonotype. CDR3 amino acids: CASRISGGAHEQYF. CDR3 DNA: TGTGCCAGCAGGATTTCTGGGGGGGCCCACGAGCAGTACTTC. The rearrangement joins TRBV13 to TRBJ2-7; D perhaps matches TRBD2 (7 bases). V was cut by 6 bases and J by 5 bases, with 17 bases left in between. Germline loops: CDR1 PRHDT, CDR2 FYEKMQ (reference sequence). The CDR3 extends over 14 amino acids.

The sample holds many counts of this clonotype. The chain couples TRBV7-9 to TRBJ2-3; 12 bases line up with TRBD2. Unmatched junction bases numbered 9, after V lost 6 bases and J lost 5 bases. This CDR3 contains 16 residues. Germline-derived CDR1 and CDR2 are SEHNR and FQNEAQ (reference sequence). The CDR3 DNA reads as TGTGCCAGCAGACAGCGACAGGGACTAGCGGGAGATACGCAGTATTTT. Its protein is CASRQRQGLAGDTQYF.

This clonotype was picked up many times. The rearrangement links TRBV6-1 to TRBJ2-3; D is possibly TRBD2 (6 bases). This CDR3 has 13 residues. Trimming pared 6 bases from V and 8 bases from J, leaving 15 bases between. Germline CDR1 is MNHNS and CDR2 is SASEGT. CDR3 protein: CASSSGWRATQYF. In nucleotides, the CDR3 is TGTGCCAGCAGCTCTGGGTGGAGGGCTACGCAGTATTTT.

This clonotype has a count of ten or more. This chain links TRBV6-1 with TRBJ2-2; D is perhaps TRBD2 (5 bases). Trimming took off 8 bases at V and 6 bases at J, with 16 bases between the two ends. Germline lookup yields CDR1 MNHNS and CDR2 SASEGT. The CDR3 is 14 amino acids. The CDR3 loop is CASPSGGSPGELFF. In nucleotides, the CDR3 is TGTGCCAGCCCATCCGGCGGGTCGCCCGGGGAGCTGTTTTTT.

The chain couples TRBV18 to TRBJ2-1, with a weak D call TRBD1 (6 bases). This CDR3 spans 15 amino acids. The V and J ends lost 5 bases and 5 bases respectively, with 16 bases between them. The germline CDR1 and CDR2 sequences are KGHSH and LQKENI. In nucleotides, the CDR3 is TGTGCCAGCTCAAACGACAGGACCCTACACAATGAGCAGTTCTTC. It encodes CASSNDRTLHNEQFF.

In this sample, this clonotype turned up once. The V call is TRBV11-2, the J call TRBJ2-1; 7 nucleotides align to TRBD2. The V gene's germline CDR1 is SGHAT and CDR2 FQNNGV. The CDR3 spans 19 residues. V was clipped by 0 bases and J by 4 bases; unmatched bases: 15. The CDR3 coding sequence is TGTGCCAGCAGCTTAGATCAGGCTAGCGGAGCGCAAGCATACAATGAGCAGTTCTTC. This codes for CASSLDQASGAQAYNEQFF.

This chain connects TRBV20-1 to TRBJ2-3; TRBD1 agrees at 7 bases. The CDR3 sequence is 13 residues long. The V gene end was trimmed by 5 bases and the J gene end by 2 bases; junction bases not matched to a gene: 4. Per the germline V gene, CDR1 is DFQATT and CDR2 is SNEGSKA (reference sequence). The DNA for the CDR3 is TGCAGTGCTCACAGGGGCTCCACAGATACGCAGTATTTT. Translation gives CSAHRGSTDTQYF.

The chain joins TRBV3-1 to TRBJ2-7; D perhaps matches TRBD2 (6 bases). Trimming cost V 0 bases and J 7 bases, with 13 bases left between them. Per the germline V gene, CDR1 is LGHDT and CDR2 is YNNKEL (reference sequence). The CDR3 has 14 amino acids. CDR3 in DNA: TGTGCCAGCAGCCAAGATTCCCGGGGGTGGGAGCAGTACTTC. This sequence encodes CASSQDSRGWEQYF.

The chain uses TRBV6-1 and TRBJ2-2; 7 bases are shared with TRBD2. The V and J ends lost 8 bases and 2 bases, in that order; junction bases with no gene match: 11. The CDR3 totals 16 residues. CDR1 and CDR2 from the germline V gene are MNHNS and SASEGT. CDR3 region: CASRRDYAPNTGELFF. CDR3 nucleotides: TGTGCCAGCCGAAGGGACTACGCACCCAACACCGGGGAGCTGTTTTTT.

This clonotype was recorded at least ten times. CDR3 sequence: CASSTPNSIPSYPAGPDTQYF. The CDR3 nucleotides read TGTGCCAGCAGCACGCCCAACAGCATCCCAAGTTACCCCGCCGGTCCAGATACGCAGTATTTT. V is TRBV9 and J is TRBJ2-3; D not certain. V was shortened by 4 bases and J by 4 bases, with 34 bases between the two germline ends. The length of the CDR3 is 21 residues. The germline V gene has CDR1 SGDLS and CDR2 YYNGEE.